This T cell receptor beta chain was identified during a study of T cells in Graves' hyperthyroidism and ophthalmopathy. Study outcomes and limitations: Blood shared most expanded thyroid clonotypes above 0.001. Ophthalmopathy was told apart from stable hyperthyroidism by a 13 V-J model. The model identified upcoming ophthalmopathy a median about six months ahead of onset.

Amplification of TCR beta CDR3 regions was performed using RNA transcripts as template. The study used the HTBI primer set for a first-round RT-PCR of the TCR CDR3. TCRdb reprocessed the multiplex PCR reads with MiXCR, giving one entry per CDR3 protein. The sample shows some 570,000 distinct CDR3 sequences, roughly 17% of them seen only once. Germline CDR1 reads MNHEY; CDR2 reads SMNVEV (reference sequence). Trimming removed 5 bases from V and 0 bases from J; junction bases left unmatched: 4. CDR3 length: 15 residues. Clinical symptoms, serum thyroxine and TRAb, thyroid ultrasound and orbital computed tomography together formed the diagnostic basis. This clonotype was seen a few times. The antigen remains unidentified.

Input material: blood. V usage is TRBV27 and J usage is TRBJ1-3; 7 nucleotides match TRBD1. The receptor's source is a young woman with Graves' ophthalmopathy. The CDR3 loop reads CASSEQGLSGNTIYF. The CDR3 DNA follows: TGTGCCAGCAGTGAACAGGGGCTCTCTGGAAACACCATATATTTT.